The 19 T cell receptor beta chains below come from one sample, sequenced in a study of blood T cell repertoires in COVID-19. The repertoire was sequenced with immunoSEQ multiplex PCR; TCRdb's copy has only in-frame clones and lacks some. In the table there are 200,000 to 250,000 clones, 85% of which are singletons. Sequenced input: peripheral blood. The source is a man over 45 who had recovered from COVID-19.

V gene TRBV19 combines with J gene TRBJ2-5; no firm D call. Trimming shortened V by 3 bases and J by 4 bases, and 12 bases separated the two germline ends. CDR3 length equals 14 residues. The germline V gene has CDR1 LNHDA and CDR2 SQIVND (reference sequence). CDR3 region: CASSMGRLGETQYF. DNA for the CDR3: TGTGCCAGTAGTATGGGCAGGTTGGGAGAGACCCAGTACTTC.

Here the CDR3 DNA reads TGTGCCAGCAGCCCGATACTAGGGGAGGTAGAGACCCAGTACTTC. Its protein product is CASSPILGEVETQYF. The genes are TRBV11-2 and TRBJ2-5; tentative D call: TRBD2 (6 bases). Deletions cut 5 bases from V and 4 bases from J, with 17 bases between. This CDR3 region has 15 residues. Germline CDR1 SGHAT, CDR2 FQNNGV.

The chain is built from TRBV3-1 (or the pseudogene TRBV3-2) and TRBJ2-7; D is undetermined. Trimming pared 4 bases from V and 7 bases from J, leaving 8 bases between. Germline V gene lookup returns CDR1 LGHDT and CDR2 YNNKEL (reference sequence). The CDR3 length is 11 residues. CDR3 sequence: CASSLLEEQYF. CDR3 coding DNA: TGTGCCAGCAGCCTCCTAGAAGAGCAGTACTTC.

This chain links TRBV7-2 with TRBJ1-2, with 7 nucleotides matching TRBD1. The CDR3 loop spans 13 amino acids. The germline V gene encodes CDR1 SGHTA and CDR2 FQGNSA. V trimming: 2 bases; J trimming: 9 bases; junction bases outside the gene matches: 6. In DNA, the CDR3 is TGTGCCAGCAGCTTAACAGGGGAGAGGAGCTACACCTTC. Its protein product is CASSLTGERSYTF.

Turning to this clone: Other nucleotide sequences in the sample specify the same CDR3. The CDR3 bases are TGTGCCAGCAGCTTAGACAGGGCCTGGGGGGGTAATGAGCAGTTCTTC. Residues: CASSLDRAWGGNEQFF. The chain employs TRBV11-2 and TRBJ2-1; 7 nucleotides line up with TRBD2. The length of the CDR3 is 16 residues. Trimming at V came to 0 bases and at J to 7 bases, leaving 9 bases not matched to a gene. CDR1 and CDR2 from the germline V gene are SGHAT and FQNNGV. The variable domain in full, completed from reference TRBV11-2 and TRBJ2-1, reads EAGVAQSPRYKIIEKRQSVAFWCNPISGHATLYWYQQILGQGPKLLIQFQNNGVVDDSQLPKDRFSAERLKGVDSTLKIQPAKLEDSAVYLCASSLDRAWGGNEQFFGPGTRLTVL.

This chain connects TRBV24-1 to TRBJ2-2, with D possibly being TRBD1 (6 bases). Trimming took off 6 bases at V and 0 bases at J, with 13 bases between the two ends. Germline CDR1 is KGHDR and CDR2 is SFDVKD. The CDR3 has 16 residues. This CDR3 is CATSTGAGANTGELFF. CDR3 bases: TGTGCCACCAGTACCGGGGCAGGGGCGAACACCGGGGAGCTGTTTTTT.

The chain links TRBV6-5 to TRBJ2-5, with a weak D call TRBD2 (5 bases). V lost 2 bases and J lost 3, with 7 bases in between. The CDR3 runs 13 residues. From germline, CDR1 is MNHEY and CDR2 SVGAGI. This CDR3 is CASSYEAEETQYF. In nucleotides, the CDR3 is TGTGCCAGCAGTTACGAAGCGGAAGAGACCCAGTACTTC.

The chain joins TRBV6-2 or TRBV6-3 to TRBJ1-5, with 8 bases identical to TRBD1. The CDR3 contains 14 residues. V lost 6 bases, J lost 4 bases, and 5 bases stayed unmatched. Germline V gene sequence: CDR1 MNHEY, CDR2 SVGEGT. For the CDR3, the DNA is TGTGCCAGCAGCGGACAGGGAGGGAATCAGCCCCAGCATTTT. Residues: CASSGQGGNQPQHF.

The J gene is TRBJ2-7, the V gene TRBV30; 7 nucleotides line up with TRBD2. Trimming removed 5 bases from V and 2 bases from J; junction bases left unmatched: 9. The CDR3 has 14 residues. The V gene's germline CDR1 is GTSNPN and CDR2 SVGIG (reference sequence). CDR3 protein: CAWEPGLLTYEQYF. The CDR3 DNA sequence: TGTGCCTGGGAACCGGGACTACTCACCTACGAGCAGTACTTC. The full variable domain, rest sourced from reference TRBV30 and TRBJ2-7, is SQTIHQWPATLVQPVGSPLSLECTVEGTSNPNLYWYRQAAGRGLQLLFYSVGIGQISSEVPQNLSASRPQDRQFILSSKKLLLSDSGFYLCAWEPGLLTYEQYFGPGTRLTVT.

The rearrangement uses TRBV29-1 and TRBJ2-2; 8 bases match TRBD1. With V trimmed by 4 bases and J by 4 bases, 2 bases remained unmatched. Germline loops: CDR1 SQVTM, CDR2 ANQGSEA. The CDR3 length is 13 residues. The CDR3 sequence is CSVGQGLTGELFF. In DNA form, the CDR3 reads TGCAGCGTTGGACAGGGGCTCACCGGGGAGCTGTTTTTT.

V usage is TRBV27 and J usage is TRBJ2-7; D might be TRBD1 (6 bases). Germline CDR1 reads MNHEY; CDR2 reads SMNVEV (reference sequence). V was clipped by 6 bases and J by 4 bases, with 22 bases between them. The CDR3 is made up of 16 amino acids. The CDR3 loop reads CASRTREPGTLYEQYF. The CDR3 nucleotides read TGTGCCAGCAGAACTAGGGAGCCCGGGACATTGTACGAGCAGTACTTC.

This rearrangement joins TRBV10-1 to TRBJ1-1; 7 bases are shared with TRBD1. Germline loops: CDR1 WNHNN, CDR2 SYGVQD (reference sequence). J lost 4 bases, V lost 4 bases, and 6 bases had no gene match. This CDR3 region has 14 residues. The CDR3 nucleotides read TGCGCCAGCAGTGTTTCCAGGGGGACCACTGAAGCTTTCTTT. This translates into CASSVSRGTTEAFF.

This sequence joins TRBV27 and TRBJ2-7; 9 nucleotides agree with TRBD1. V dropped 6 bases and J dropped 3; count of bases not matched to a gene: 9. Germline values: CDR1 MNHEY, CDR2 SMNVEV (reference sequence). This CDR3 has 15 residues. This chain's CDR3 is CASSSLGTGNYEQYF. The DNA for the CDR3 is TGTGCCAGCAGCTCTCTCGGGACAGGGAACTACGAGCAGTACTTC.

The chain has TRBV30 and TRBJ2-1; 12 bases line up with TRBD2. Germline-derived CDR1 and CDR2 are GTSNPN and SVGIG (reference sequence). With V trimmed by 0 bases and J by 9 bases, 3 bases remained unmatched. The CDR3 extends over 14 amino acids. The CDR3 region is CAWSVTSGRSEQFF. CDR3 sequence (DNA): TGTGCCTGGAGTGTAACTAGCGGGAGGTCTGAGCAGTTCTTC.

This sequence joins TRBV15 and TRBJ2-1; D is possibly TRBD2 (5 bases). Germline V CDR1 and CDR2: LNHNV, YYDKDF (reference sequence). V lost 5 bases to trimming and J lost 2 bases, with 7 bases between them. This CDR3 contains 13 residues. DNA of the CDR3: TGTGCCACCAGCGGGAGAACCTACAATGAGCAGTTCTTC. This codes for CATSGRTYNEQFF.

The chain has TRBV5-1 and TRBJ2-5; D not certain. V gave up 0 bases and J gave up 4 bases, with 10 bases separating them. The CDR3 has 14 residues. Germline values: CDR1 SGHRS, CDR2 YFSETQ. The CDR3 bases are TGCGCCAGCAGCTTGGTGACACAGAGAGAGACCCAGTACTTC. This gives the protein CASSLVTQRETQYF.

The chain recombines TRBV30 with TRBJ2-5, with TRBD2 as a possible D gene (5 bases). Germline lookup yields CDR1 GTSNPN and CDR2 SVGIG (reference sequence). The V end was cut by 1 base, the J end by 7 bases, with 13 bases between. The CDR3 consists of 13 residues. As DNA, the CDR3 is TGTGCCTGGAGTGAGGAGCTACGGGGGACCCAGTACTTC. Translation: CAWSEELRGTQYF.

The CDR3 DNA is TGTGCCAGCAGTGGTCGGACCGGGACAGGGGCTCCAGATACGCAGTATTTT. Protein sequence: CASSGRTGTGAPDTQYF. The rearrangement links TRBV6-1 to TRBJ2-3, with 10 bases identical to TRBD1. J was trimmed by 4 bases and V by 4 bases; bases with no gene match: 11. Germline-derived CDR1 and CDR2 are MNHNS and SASEGT. The CDR3 length is 17 residues.

This chain links TRBV24-1 with TRBJ2-7, with a possible D match to TRBD1 (6 bases). This CDR3 is 13 amino acids long. In germline, CDR1 is KGHDR, CDR2 SFDVKD. Trimming removed 3 bases at V and 5 bases at J, with 10 bases between. CDR3 residues: CATSDPTGHEQYF. CDR3 in DNA: TGTGCCACCAGTGATCCGACAGGTCACGAGCAGTACTTC.